The present TCR beta chain was sequenced within a study of cytomegalovirus exposure and HLA in healthy donors. Here immunoSEQ multiplex PCR was the method, and the copy in TCRdb shows in-frame clones only, minus some. The table lists 55,000 to 75,000 clones, over 80% of them singletons. This CDR3 region has 11 residues. The germline V gene has CDR1 DFQATT and CDR2 SNEGSKA (reference sequence). The V end lost 3 bases, the J end lost 4 bases, and 6 bases lay between the germline ends. This clonotype originated in a man younger than 35 in good health and CMV-seronegative. V and J are TRBV20-1 and TRBJ2-5; D ambiguous. The material sequenced was PBMCs. The CDR3 nucleotides are TGCAGTGCTAGGGCTGGAGAGACCCAGTACTTC. The encoded protein is CSARAGETQYF.